A single TCR beta chain is shown here with its context. Its specificity is unknown. This sample was taken from a study of identical twins. General study findings and limits: Out-of-frame alpha sequences shared by twins showed excess low generation probability. A cross-sectional statistical analysis, not follow-up of the same donors, supported the conclusions.

TCRdb independently ran MiXCR on the 5' RACE reads; one entry per CDR3 protein. The sample carries more than 200,000 distinct CDR3 sequences, roughly an eighth recorded once. The CDR3 contains 14 residues. V lost 5 bases and J 3 bases, leaving 11 bases between the germline ends. Germline CDR1 and CDR2: SGHVS and FQNEAQ. Sequences were obtained from memory (CD45RO+) T cells sorted from blood. The chain uses TRBV7-8 and TRBJ1-5, with D tentatively TRBD1 (6 bases). The clonotype originates from a woman between 18 and 29 years old in good health. CDR3 nucleotides: TGTGCCAGCAGCCCCAGGGACACCAATCAGCCCCAGCATTTT. Protein product: CASSPRDTNQPQHF.